Below, 7 T cell receptor beta chains from the same sample are listed, as sequenced in a study of control samples from healthy donors and cancer patients. Clones were sequenced by immunoSEQ multiplex PCR, and TCRdb holds only the in-frame ones, with some missing. The sample holds 120,000 or so clones, more than 75% seen once. The sequenced sample consisted of PBMCs. The receptors were sampled from a woman aged 55-70 years with lung cancer.

The chain joins TRBV25-1 to TRBJ2-5; TRBD1 is a possible D gene (6 bases). Trimming shortened V by 4 bases and J by 5 bases, and 17 bases separated the two germline ends. The germline V gene has CDR1 MGHDK and CDR2 SYGVNS. The CDR3 is 15 amino acids. This CDR3 is CASSARTAYFETQYF. CDR3 coding DNA: TGTGCCAGCAGTGCCCGGACAGCGTATTTCGAGACCCAGTACTTC.

V and J are TRBV6-5 and TRBJ1-4; a weak D match, TRBD1 (6 bases). Germline CDR1 reads MNHEY; CDR2 reads SVGAGI. The CDR3 contains 14 residues. The V and J ends lost 6 bases and 8 bases respectively, with 16 bases between them. CDR3 residues: CASRTTGLGEKLFF. In DNA form, the CDR3 reads TGTGCCAGCAGAACCACAGGGCTGGGCGAAAAACTGTTTTTT.

V gene TRBV5-1 combines with J gene TRBJ2-2; unclear D gene. Germline lookup yields CDR1 SGHRS and CDR2 YFSETQ. The V end was cut by 4 bases, the J end by 8 bases, with 15 bases between. The CDR3 covers 14 residues. CDR3 residues: CASSRDHTGGELFF. CDR3 DNA sequence: TGCGCCAGCAGCCGCGATCATACTGGGGGGGAGCTGTTTTTT. Looking up the rest from reference TRBV5-1 and TRBJ2-2 gives the full variable domain: KAGVTQTPRYLIKTRGQQVTLSCSPISGHRSVSWYQQTPGQGLQFLFEYFSETQRNKGNFPGRFSGRQFSNSRSEMNVSTLELGDSALYLCASSRDHTGGELFFGEGSRLTVL.

V usage is TRBV5-1 and J usage is TRBJ2-7; D possibly matches TRBD1 or TRBD2 (5 bases each). V lost 1 base and J 2 bases, leaving 10 bases between the germline ends. CDR3 size: 14 residues. From germline, CDR1 is SGHRS and CDR2 YFSETQ. The CDR3 DNA follows: TGCGCCAGCAGCTTGTCCTGGGACCCCTACGAGCAGTACTTC. It codes for CASSLSWDPYEQYF.

The J gene is TRBJ1-1, the V gene TRBV13; 7 bases match TRBD1. The CDR3 spans 14 residues. The germline V gene has CDR1 PRHDT and CDR2 FYEKMQ (reference sequence). J was trimmed by 0 bases and V by 4 bases; bases with no gene match: 2. As DNA, the CDR3 is TGTGCCAGCAGCTCCGGGACAGTGAACACTGAAGCTTTCTTT. It encodes CASSSGTVNTEAFF. The whole variable domain, remainder taken from reference TRBV13 and TRBJ1-1, is AAGVIQSPRHLIKEKRETATLKCYPIPRHDTVYWYQQGPGQDPQFLISFYEKMQSDKGSIPDRFSAQQFSDYHSELNMSSLELGDSALYFCASSSGTVNTEAFFGQGTRLTVV.

The rearrangement uses TRBV27 and TRBJ1-2; D remains unclear. This CDR3 spans 16 amino acids. Trimming shortened V by 3 bases and J by 4 bases, and 18 bases separated the two germline ends. Germline V gene data show CDR1 as MNHEY and CDR2 as SMNVEV (reference sequence). DNA for the CDR3: TGTGCCAGCAGTTTCTCTTCGAGCTCAGGCCTCTATGGCTACACCTTC. This encodes CASSFSSSSGLYGYTF.

The V gene is TRBV5-5, the J gene TRBJ2-7; 11 bases map to TRBD2. Germline V CDR1 and CDR2: SGHKS, YYEKEE (reference sequence). The CDR3 loop spans 16 amino acids. V shed 4 bases, J shed 7 bases, and the junction held 13 bases outside the gene matches. The DNA of the CDR3 is TGTGCCAGCAGCCAACAAACGAGACTAGCGGGGAGGGAGCAGTACTTC. Its protein product is CASSQQTRLAGREQYF. Looking up the rest from reference TRBV5-5 and TRBJ2-7 gives the full variable domain: DAGVTQSPTHLIKTRGQQVTLRCSPISGHKSVSWYQQVLGQGPQFIFQYYEKEERGRGNFPDRFSARQFPNYSSELNVNALLLGDSALYLCASSQQTRLAGREQYFGPGTRLTVT.